These 26 T cell receptor beta chains originate from one sample sequenced in a study of cytotoxic CD8 clonotypes in ibrutinib-treated CLL. The table came from immunoSEQ multiplex PCR; TCRdb's copy has only in-frame clones and leaves some out. The sample holds tens of thousands of clones, 75% to 90% seen once. The material sequenced was PBMCs, taken after 24 months of ibrutinib treatment. Receptors were obtained from a human donor with chronic lymphocytic leukemia.

V gene TRBV7-8 combines with J gene TRBJ2-3; D tentatively reads TRBD1 or TRBD2 (5 bases each). Looked up from germline, CDR1 is SGHVS and CDR2 is FQNEAQ. This CDR3 region has 18 residues. Trimming took off 2 bases at V and 0 bases at J, with 18 bases between the two ends. As DNA, the CDR3 is TGTGCCAGCAGCTTAAGGGGCCACGGGCGGGTTAGCACAGATACGCAGTATTTT. This gives the protein CASSLRGHGRVSTDTQYF.

CDR3 nucleotides: TGTGCCAGCTCAAAGAGGGCTGTAAATCAGCCCCAGCATTTT. This gives the protein CASSKRAVNQPQHF. This sequence joins TRBV2 and TRBJ1-5; D call uncertain. This CDR3 has 14 residues. With 8 bases removed from V and 4 bases from J, the gap between germline ends came to 15 bases. The germline V gene has CDR1 SNHLY and CDR2 FYNNEI.

The chain joins TRBV6-1 to TRBJ1-1, with a possible D match to TRBD1 (6 bases). Germline loops: CDR1 MNHNS, CDR2 SASEGT. This CDR3 is 15 amino acids long. Trimming shortened V by 6 bases and J by 1 base, and 15 bases separated the two germline ends. CDR3 region: CASSATTGQNTEAFF. For the CDR3, the DNA is TGTGCCAGCAGCGCAACGACAGGCCAGAACACTGAAGCTTTCTTT.

The chain recombines TRBV9 with TRBJ2-1, with 9 bases identical to TRBD2. The CDR3 consists of 15 residues. The trim removed 4 bases at V and 3 bases at J, leaving 5 bases unmatched. The V gene's germline CDR1 is SGDLS and CDR2 YYNGEE. The CDR3 loop reads CASSRGLAIYNEQFF. In nucleotides, the CDR3 is TGTGCCAGCAGCCGTGGACTAGCGATCTACAATGAGCAGTTCTTC.

The chain is built from TRBV6-5 and TRBJ2-3; D tentatively fits TRBD1 or TRBD2 (5 bases each). The CDR3 contains 13 residues. V was cut by 2 bases and J by 5 bases, with 8 bases left in between. Germline loops: CDR1 MNHEY, CDR2 SVGAGI. CDR3 residues: CASSYKRGDTQYF. For the CDR3, the DNA is TGTGCCAGCAGTTACAAGAGGGGAGATACGCAGTATTTT.

This clone was counted between two and nine times. The gene calls are TRBV28 and TRBJ1-4; D is undetermined. From germline, CDR1 is MDHEN and CDR2 SYDVKM. The CDR3 totals 13 residues. Trimming took 6 bases from V and 8 from J, leaving 13 bases between them. CDR3 loop: CASSFFPREKLFF. CDR3 sequence (DNA): TGTGCCAGCAGCTTCTTTCCTCGGGAAAAACTGTTTTTT.

J is TRBJ2-1 and V is TRBV28, with D unclear. This CDR3 region has 15 residues. Looked up from germline, CDR1 is MDHEN and CDR2 is SYDVKM. Trimming left V 5 bases short and J 6 bases short, with 17 bases between. In DNA form, the CDR3 reads TGTGCCAGCAGTCCGCCACTGGGAAAGGGCAATGAGCAGTTCTTC. This sequence encodes CASSPPLGKGNEQFF.

V gene TRBV5-1 combines with J gene TRBJ2-1; D is undetermined. Between the trimmed V and J ends, which lost 4 bases and 2 bases, there was a span of 7 bases. CDR3 length equals 13 residues. Germline CDR1 and CDR2: SGHRS and YFSETQ. The CDR3 here is CASSPGTYNEQFF. Written as DNA, the CDR3 is TGCGCCAGCAGCCCTGGAACCTACAATGAGCAGTTCTTC.

The chain uses TRBV18 and TRBJ2-7; 13 bases line up with TRBD2. Germline loops: CDR1 KGHSH, CDR2 LQKENI. The CDR3 has 14 residues. The V segment lost 2 bases and the J segment 6 bases; nucleotides outside the gene matches: 1. CDR3 region: CASSPGTSGIEQYF. The CDR3 DNA reads TGTGCCAGCTCACCAGGGACTAGCGGGATCGAGCAGTACTTC.

This chain connects TRBV27 to TRBJ2-1; D tentatively reads TRBD1 or TRBD2 (5 bases each). V shed 8 bases and J shed 8 bases, with 19 bases lying between them. Per the germline V gene, CDR1 is MNHEY and CDR2 is SMNVEV (reference sequence). The CDR3 is made up of 14 amino acids. In DNA, the CDR3 is TGTGCCAGCGTGGGCCGGGGCGGTTGGGATGAGCAGTTCTTC. Its protein product is CASVGRGGWDEQFF.

This clone was seen a few times. Here the CDR3 DNA reads TGTGCCAGTAGTAGCGGGAGTGCCGGGGAGCTGTTTTTT. Translation gives CASSSGSAGELFF. The V and J genes are TRBV19 and TRBJ2-2; TRBD2 aligns across 7 bases. The CDR3 is 13 residues long. The V and J ends lost 4 bases and 6 bases, in that order; junction bases with no gene match: 2. Germline V gene sequence: CDR1 LNHDA, CDR2 SQIVND (reference sequence).

This chain joins TRBV7-6 and TRBJ1-4; tentative D call: TRBD1 (6 bases). The ends were cut back, 5 bases at V and 7 bases at J, with 23 bases in the middle. This CDR3 spans 17 amino acids. Germline V gene lookup returns CDR1 SGHVS and CDR2 FNYEAQ. CDR3 sequence reads: CASSQPLTRGGAEKLFF. DNA for the CDR3: TGTGCCAGCAGCCAACCCCTGACGCGGGGGGGGGCTGAAAAACTGTTTTTT.

This chain connects TRBV11-3 to TRBJ2-3, with D unclear. The CDR3 consists of 15 residues. Between the trimmed V and J ends, which lost 5 bases and 4 bases, there was a span of 16 bases. The germline V gene encodes CDR1 SGHNT and CDR2 YENEEA. The CDR3 region is CASSLTAERADTQYF. The CDR3 DNA follows: TGTGCCAGCAGCCTGACGGCGGAACGTGCAGATACGCAGTATTTT.

The CDR3 loop is CASSVRGEKLFF. CDR3 sequence (DNA): TGTGCCAGCAGCGTCCGCGGGGAAAAACTGTTTTTT. The V and J genes are TRBV9 and TRBJ1-4, with D hard to call. The CDR3 length is 12 residues. The V and J ends lost 2 bases and 8 bases respectively, with 7 bases between them. Germline V gene data show CDR1 as SGDLS and CDR2 as YYNGEE.

The chain carries TRBV5-1 and TRBJ2-7; a weak D match, TRBD1 (6 bases). From germline, CDR1 is SGHRS and CDR2 YFSETQ. This CDR3 is 15 amino acids long. V was shortened by 0 bases and J by 0 bases, with 10 bases between the two germline ends. The CDR3 loop is CASSLGQASSYEQYF. In DNA, the CDR3 is TGCGCCAGCAGCTTGGGACAGGCATCCTCCTACGAGCAGTACTTC. The variable domain in full, with the rest retrieved from reference TRBV5-1 and TRBJ2-7, is KAGVTQTPRYLIKTRGQQVTLSCSPISGHRSVSWYQQTPGQGLQFLFEYFSETQRNKGNFPGRFSGRQFSNSRSEMNVSTLELGDSALYLCASSLGQASSYEQYFGPGTRLTVT.

The chain is built from TRBV30 and TRBJ2-1; 7 nucleotides align to TRBD1. With V trimmed by 6 bases and J by 5 bases, 16 bases remained unmatched. The CDR3 is 16 residues long. CDR1 is GTSNPN, CDR2 SVGIG, per germline (reference sequence). CDR3 in amino acids: CACPRKKGATDNEQFF. The CDR3 DNA follows: TGTGCCTGTCCGCGGAAAAAGGGGGCGACGGACAATGAGCAGTTCTTC. The variable domain in full, completed from reference TRBV30 and TRBJ2-1, reads SQTIHQWPATLVQPVGSPLSLECTVEGTSNPNLYWYRQAAGRGLQLLFYSVGIGQISSEVPQNLSASRPQDRQFILSSKKLLLSDSGFYLCACPRKKGATDNEQFFGPGTRLTVL.

In the case of this clone: Compared with germline, one end of the junction differs, possibly owing to a read error. V usage is TRBV7-7 and J usage is TRBJ2-1; 11 bases are a match to TRBD2. This CDR3 spans 15 amino acids. Germline V gene data show CDR1 as SSHAT and CDR2 as FNYEAQ (reference sequence). In DNA, the CDR3 is TGTGCTAGCAGCTTAGCGGGAGGGCCCCACAATGAGCAGTTCTTC. Residues: CASSLAGGPHNEQFF.

The sample holds a few counts of this clone. The CDR3 region is CASSYSDSSDTQYF. CDR3 nucleotides: TGTGCCAGCAGTTACTCGGACAGTTCAGATACGCAGTATTTT. V usage is TRBV6-5 and J usage is TRBJ2-3, with a tentative D call TRBD1 (6 bases). CDR3 length equals 14 residues. The V and J ends lost 0 bases and 4 bases respectively, with 8 bases between them. CDR1 and CDR2 from the germline V gene are MNHEY and SVGAGI.

The rearrangement joins TRBV28 to TRBJ2-3; D is tentatively TRBD1 or TRBD2 (6 bases each). In germline, CDR1 is MDHEN, CDR2 SYDVKM. The CDR3 consists of 14 residues. V lost 2 bases and J lost 6, with 12 bases in between. CDR3 sequence reads: CASSLSRGGDTQYF. In DNA, the CDR3 is TGTGCCAGCAGTTTAAGCAGGGGAGGCGATACGCAGTATTTT.

CDR3 protein: CASSDSRGTEAFF. The CDR3, as DNA: TGTGCCAGCAGCGACAGTAGGGGCACTGAAGCTTTCTTT. The chain employs TRBV2 and TRBJ1-1; D perhaps matches TRBD1 (5 bases). The CDR3 is made up of 13 amino acids. CDR1 SNHLY and CDR2 FYNNEI come from the germline V gene. The ends were cut back, 6 bases at V and 4 bases at J, with 12 bases in the middle.

The rearrangement uses TRBV7-9 and TRBJ2-1; D possibly matches TRBD1 or TRBD2 (5 bases each). This CDR3 spans 14 amino acids. CDR1 is SEHNR and CDR2 is FQNEAQ in the germline V gene (reference sequence). Trimming removed 5 bases at V and 12 bases at J, with 20 bases between. CDR3 nucleotides: TGTGCCAGCAGCCATCCGGGACGGGCCGTTGCGCAGTTCTTC. It yields the protein CASSHPGRAVAQFF.

The chain combines TRBV25-1 with TRBJ2-2; 7 nucleotides match TRBD1. The CDR3 sequence is 16 residues long. V dropped 4 bases and J dropped 4; count of bases not matched to a gene: 9. CDR1 MGHDK and CDR2 SYGVNS come from the germline V gene. The CDR3 region has the DNA TGTGCCAGCAGTGCCCCGGGACAGAAGACCACCGGGGAGCTGTTTTTT. Amino acids: CASSAPGQKTTGELFF.

This clone was observed a single time. This chain uses TRBV4-2 with TRBJ2-2, with 13 positions matching TRBD2. The length of the CDR3 is 18 residues. J was trimmed by 7 bases and V by 5 bases; bases with no gene match: 13. CDR1 and CDR2 (germline): LGHNA, YNFKEQ. The CDR3 is CASSLAPGTSGMVGELFF. The CDR3 nucleotides are TGTGCCAGCAGCTTAGCACCCGGGACTAGCGGGATGGTCGGGGAGCTGTTTTTT.

This clone was seen once. The chain uses TRBV18 and TRBJ1-1; D remains ambiguous. The germline gives CDR1 KGHSH, CDR2 LQKENI. Trimming pared 2 bases from V and 1 base from J, leaving 11 bases between. The CDR3 is made up of 15 amino acids. In nucleotides, the CDR3 is TGTGCCAGCTCACCATCGGCTCTAGGGAACACTGAAGCTTTCTTT. Protein product: CASSPSALGNTEAFF.

The V call is TRBV27, the J call TRBJ1-4; 10 bases map to TRBD1. The CDR3 consists of 16 residues. Germline CDR1 is MNHEY and CDR2 is SMNVEV (reference sequence). V shed 0 bases, J shed 10 bases, and the junction held 8 bases outside the gene matches. In DNA form, the CDR3 reads TGTGCCAGCAGTTTATCGCCCGGACAGGGGGAGGGAAAACTGTTTTTT. Encoded protein: CASSLSPGQGEGKLFF.

The rearrangement uses TRBV5-4 and TRBJ2-1, with D uncertain. With 2 bases removed from V and 7 bases from J, the gap between germline ends came to 7 bases. Germline CDR1 SGHNT, CDR2 YYREEE (reference sequence). The CDR3 is made up of 12 amino acids. As DNA, the CDR3 is TGTGCCAGCAGCTTCATGGATAATGAGCAGTTCTTC. Protein product: CASSFMDNEQFF.